This T cell receptor (beta chain) stems from a study of blood T cells in healthy people across ages. The CDR3 is 15 amino acids. Trimming cost V 5 bases and J 5 bases, with 19 bases left between them. As concerns this clonotype: What it recognizes is unknown.

Study conclusions and caveats: Fewer expanded clones and more diversity marked long-lived versus aged donors.

Primed by a sample-barcoded 5' primer and a J-beta primer mix, a second PCR proceeded for about 7 to 11 cycles. TCRdb used MiXCR to reprocess the 5' RACE reads, holding one entry per CDR3 protein. The repertoire has roughly 1,800,000 distinct CDR3 sequences, 49% of them found once; the top ten carry approximately 2%. The TCR was taken from a middle-aged woman in good health. The V call is TRBV12-3 or TRBV12-4, the J call TRBJ2-7, with a weak D call TRBD1 (6 bases). Sequenced: blood. The CDR3 DNA is TGTGCCAGCAGTACTAGAACAGGGCCGGGCGACGAGCAGTACTTC. Protein sequence: CASSTRTGPGDEQYF.